This T cell receptor beta chain was identified in a study of technical replicates of blood from a handful of donors. The CDR3 consists of 17 residues. The germline gives CDR1 SEHNR, CDR2 FQNEAQ (reference sequence). The V and J ends lost 5 bases and 8 bases, in that order; junction bases with no gene match: 13. Assay: immunoSEQ multiplex PCR; the TCRdb copy retains only in-frame clones and omits some. Of 65,000 to 95,000 clones listed, roughly 93% are singletons. V is TRBV7-9 and J is TRBJ2-1; 12 nucleotides align to TRBD2. This sequence originates from a human donor in good health. The specimen was T cells isolated from PBMCs. The CDR3 loop reads CASSPIRTSGISDEQFF. The CDR3 coding sequence is TGTGCCAGCAGCCCGATAAGGACTAGCGGGATATCGGATGAGCAGTTCTTC.